These T cell receptor beta chains were read from a single sample in a study of T cells after yellow fever vaccination. MiXCR was run by TCRdb on the 5' RACE reads, yielding one entry per CDR3 protein. This sample has 450,000 to 650,000 distinct CDR3 sequences, with around a fifth found just once. Source: PBMCs, taken about 21 days after the first yellow fever vaccination. These receptors originate from a man between 18 and 29 years old who received the YFV17D yellow fever vaccine. Each CDR3 is given with its conserved first and last residue.

TRBV6-1,14,TRBJ1-1,CASSWTGLGTEAFF
TRBV6-5,12,TRBJ1-1,CASSYYRGIAFF
TRBV12-3/TRBV12-4,11,TRBJ2-5,CASRVGETQYF
TRBV12-3/TRBV12-4,13,TRBJ2-5,CASSPEPIRGQYF
TRBV12-3/TRBV12-4,14,TRBJ2-1,CASRPGPQKNEQFF
TRBV10-3,18,TRBJ2-3,CAISETSAFIGGSDTQYF
TRBV15,13,TRBJ1-5,CATSIDSNQPQHF
TRBV30,14,TRBJ1-2,CAWTESWGRNGYTF
TRBV7-8,14,TRBJ2-7,CASSPIPSDIEQYF
TRBV4-2,14,TRBJ2-3,CASSQNLNTDTQYF
TRBV5-4,13,TRBJ2-1,CASTLVGANEQFF
TRBV7-2,13,TRBJ2-5,CASSLRLEETQYF
TRBV7-9,14,TRBJ2-7,CASSLGLAIYEQYF
TRBV6-4,9,TRBJ1-4,CASSQKLFF
TRBV5-1,13,TRBJ1-4,CASTRDGNEKLFF
TRBV9,14,TRBJ1-3,CASTPTGSGNTIYF
TRBV11-2,14,TRBJ1-4,CASSLDRLSEKLFF
TRBV19,11,TRBJ2-2,CASSITGELFF
TRBV7-2,16,TRBJ2-5,CASSPQGTGRQETQYF
TRBV5-1,16,TRBJ2-5,CASSLSYPSLTETQYF
TRBV4-1,13,TRBJ2-3,CASKLGGTDTQYF
TRBV7-8,13,TRBJ1-5,CASTAGENQPQHF
TRBV6-5,13,TRBJ2-1,CASSSEGYNEQFF
TRBV6-5,13,TRBJ2-1,CASSYSRVDEQFF
TRBV4-1,17,TRBJ2-1,CASSQEVRPSSYNEQFF